This record covers a single TCR beta chain. Data came from immunoSEQ multiplex PCR; TCRdb stores just in-frame clones and leaves some out. Here the sample spans about 95,000 clones, around 89% being singletons. This entry comes from a study of control samples from healthy donors and cancer patients. V was clipped by 0 bases and J by 1 base, with 6 bases between them. The CDR3 is 14 residues long. Germline CDR1 and CDR2: LNHDA and SQIVND (reference sequence). Specimen: blood. This receptor was identified in a woman aged 70-85 years in good health. The V call is TRBV19, the J call TRBJ1-1; D is undetermined. The CDR3 coding sequence is TGTGCCAGTAGTATAGACAGAACGAACACTGAAGCTTTCTTT. The encoded protein is CASSIDRTNTEAFF.